The T cell receptor beta chain under discussion was sequenced for a study of patients and donors after allogeneic stem cell transplantation. The CDR3 length is 10 residues. Trimming removed 5 bases at V and 9 bases at J, with 7 bases between. The germline CDR1 and CDR2 sequences are LNHDA and SQIVND (reference sequence). TCRdb ran MiXCR on the RT-PCR reads and lists one entry per CDR3 protein. The sample gives approximately 220,000 distinct CDR3 sequences, about 38% of which show up once; 9.5% to 13% is in the top ten. The chain employs TRBV19 and TRBJ1-1; D uncertain. Sequencing was done on a sample of blood, either unsorted or a sorted T cell fraction (not recorded which). The clonotype comes from a human donor who was either an allogeneic HSCT recipient or a stem cell or donor lymphocyte infusion donor (not recorded which). It is not recorded whose cells these are; they may come from a transplant donor. CDR3 sequence reads: CASSAGKAFF. CDR3 sequence (DNA): TGTGCCAGTAGTGCAGGTAAAGCTTTCTTT.